This T cell receptor (beta chain) is from a study of PD-L1 blockade in urothelial cancer listed by TCRdb under 2017. The study in broad terms: Every patient began therapy in about 2014 and was given atezolizumab 1,200 mg intravenously every 3 weeks. The study was an exploratory multi-omic analysis of somatic, immune and clinical correlates of response to PD-L1 blockade with atezolizumab in urothelial cancer. In the same patients who had TCR sequencing, pretreatment tumors also underwent whole exome sequencing and RNA sequencing. Blood samples were analyzed at two time points: 3 weeks after treatment start (second dose) and 6 weeks after treatment start. About 85% of the 29 patients were identified as males with urothelial cancer of bladder origin, and a prior smoking history was reported by 18 of 29 patients. Pretreatment blood TCR-seq was available for about 30 patients, at least one posttreatment blood collection was obtained for 24 patients, and tumor TCR-seq was available for 24 patients. Progression-free survival longer than 6 months counted as durable clinical benefit, and TCR features were additionally tested against both progression-free and overall survival. A median of about 150,000 T cells and around 81,000 unique TCRs was obtained from blood samples, and a median clonality of around 0.08 was observed. An ECOG performance status of 0 or 1 was recorded for the patients, and 0 to 3 prior chemotherapy regimens had been received by the patients. Nine or ten patients reached durable clinical benefit, while about 19 patients did not. Pretreatment tumor samples, along with matched peripheral blood serially collected before and after atezolizumab treatment, were subjected to TCR sequencing. Points the paper makes about the study in general: A pretreatment peripheral blood TCR clonality below the median was linked to improved progression-free and overall survival. Because the sample size was small (n = 29) and many of the analyses were exploratory, the results are meant to be hypothesis-generating. Among patients with durable benefit, tumor-associated TCR clones showed greater expansion in peripheral blood 3 weeks after treatment started (n = 22, p = 0.022).

To estimate absolute template abundance from read counts, synthetic TCR analog templates were spiked into each PCR. The immunoSEQ assay used bias-controlled V and J gene primers to amplify TCRbeta CDR3 regions from genomic DNA. Sequencing of rearranged TCRbeta segments was performed at approximately 20X coverage. In the authors' own workflow: Clustering was used to correct sequencing errors, and CDR3s were annotated against IMGT to assign V, D and J genes. Out-of-frame and stop-codon sequences were excluded, and only productive TCRbeta rearrangements were used in downstream analyses. Clonality was calculated as one minus the Shannon entropy normalized by the log of the number of unique productive sequences. Clones differing between time points or between blood and tumor were identified using Fisher's exact test with Benjamini-Hochberg correction, with an adjusted p below 0.01 applied as the threshold. The source is immuneACCESS, and TCRdb retained only in-frame sequences with V and J called. Part of the clones is not carried over; for the studies checked, unresolved V genes explain less than half of this, and the remainder is unexplained. V and J calls plus clone size are reproduced from that table; the DNA served to infer D and trimming. This sample is represented by around 41,000 clones; around 89% of them were singletons. Roughly 15% of the sample goes to the ten largest clones.

Worth noting for this clone: Which antigen it targets is not known. The input lacks base qualities; no much larger clone sits a single base away.

The germline V gene (reference sequence) specifies SGHNT as CDR1 and YYREEE as CDR2. Inclusive of the bounding cysteine and phenylalanine, the CDR3 is 16 residues long. Only the CDR3 part of the read is kept: 48 bases, read in frame from the first base. V lost 4 bases and J lost 3 bases; the stretch between them is 16 bases long. A cohort of about 31 patients with locally advanced or metastatic urothelial carcinoma, treated at Memorial Sloan Kettering on a trial protocol, was included. Peripheral blood mononuclear cells were collected from each patient pretreatment and during treatment, giving between 1 and 8 total time points per patient. The Qiagen DNeasy Blood extraction kit was used to purify genomic DNA from total PBMCs and from tumor samples. PBMCs were collected pretreatment and during treatment and were isolated and stored as previously described.

This material consisted of PBMCs, taken around atezolizumab (anti-PD-L1) treatment. The source is a woman aged 60-70 years with urothelial cancer. The chain employs TRBV5-4 and TRBJ1-4, with the D gene not clear enough to name. The CDR3 has the sequence CASSQGRRASNEKLFF. At the DNA level, the sequence is TGTGCCAGCAGCCAAGGTCGGAGGGCATCTAATGAAAAACTGTTTTTT.